The 10 T cell receptor beta chains given below trace back to one sample, sequenced in a study of blood T cell repertoires in COVID-19. Sequencing was performed with immunoSEQ multiplex PCR; in TCRdb, only in-frame clones are kept and a portion is missing. The sample shows 220,000 or so clones, 70% to 90% of them seen only once. The sample taken for sequencing was peripheral blood. These receptors were obtained from a woman aged 45 to 65 with COVID-19, enrolled during active disease.

V is TRBV9 and J is TRBJ1-6; perhaps TRBD1 as D (6 bases). Germline CDR1 and CDR2: SGDLS and YYNGEE. The V end lost 3 bases, the J end lost 10 bases, and 17 bases lay between the germline ends. CDR3 length: 15 amino acids. The CDR3 nucleotides are TGTGCCAGCAGCGCTTACAGGGAGGGAGGATCACCCCTCCACTTT. Translated, it gives CASSAYREGGSPLHF.

The V and J genes are TRBV30 and TRBJ1-3; D is unclear. Germline CDR1 and CDR2: GTSNPN and SVGIG (reference sequence). The CDR3 sequence is 14 residues long. V lost 3 bases, J lost 5 bases, and 14 bases lay in between. The DNA of the CDR3 is TGTGCCTGGAGCCTAGGCGGGGTGAGAAACACCATATATTTT. Protein: CAWSLGGVRNTIYF.

The chain links TRBV11-2 to TRBJ2-2, with 8 bases matching TRBD1. The CDR3 extends over 17 amino acids. With V trimmed by 5 bases and J by 1 base, 9 bases remained unmatched. Germline V gene lookup returns CDR1 SGHAT and CDR2 FQNNGV. The CDR3 DNA follows: TGTGCCAGCAGCCCGTTCGCCGGGACAGGGAACACCGGGGAGCTGTTTTTT. Protein product: CASSPFAGTGNTGELFF.

This clone appeared once. The chain has TRBV7-8 and TRBJ2-3; the match to TRBD1 covers 10 bases. Germline CDR1 reads SGHVS; CDR2 reads FQNEAQ. The CDR3 loop spans 15 amino acids. V dropped 5 bases and J dropped 6; count of bases not matched to a gene: 8. CDR3 amino acids: CASSTRTGGGDTQYF. As DNA, the CDR3 is TGTGCCAGCAGCACCCGGACAGGGGGTGGGGATACGCAGTATTTT.

This chain uses TRBV5-8 with TRBJ2-3, with 10 nucleotides matching TRBD1. The CDR3 sequence is 16 residues long. Germline V gene data show CDR1 as SGHTS and CDR2 as YDEGEE. Unmatched junction bases numbered 8, after V lost 5 bases and J lost 2 bases. For the CDR3, the DNA is TGTGCCAGCAGTTACCGGACAGGGGGGGCCACAGATACGCAGTATTTT. Translation gives CASSYRTGGATDTQYF.

The V gene is TRBV3-1 (or the pseudogene TRBV3-2), the J gene TRBJ1-5; D might be TRBD1 (5 bases). There are 14 residues in the CDR3. Trimming removed 1 base from V and 3 bases from J, with 7 bases in between. The germline V gene has CDR1 LGHDT and CDR2 YNNKEL (reference sequence). CDR3 amino acids: CASSQGGLNQPQHF. CDR3 in DNA: TGTGCCAGCAGCCAAGGGGGACTCAATCAGCCCCAGCATTTT.

On this clone itself: At the DNA level, this CDR3 is encoded by other sequences in the same sample as well. The chain couples TRBV29-1 to TRBJ1-1; no clear D gene. The CDR3 runs to 11 residues. V lost 6 bases to trimming and J lost 1 base, with 6 bases between them. Germline CDR1 reads SQVTM; CDR2 reads ANQGSEA. The CDR3 nucleotides read TGCAGCGTGCCGGGGAACACTGAAGCTTTCTTT. It is translated as CSVPGNTEAFF.

This CDR3 reads CAWAHPRDEQYF. For the CDR3, the DNA is TGTGCCTGGGCCCATCCCAGGGACGAGCAGTACTTC. The rearrangement joins TRBV30 to TRBJ2-7; TRBD1 might be the D (5 bases). Germline values: CDR1 GTSNPN, CDR2 SVGIG (reference sequence). Trimming left V 5 bases short and J 5 bases short, with 13 bases between. The CDR3 has 12 amino acids.

This sequence joins TRBV5-6 and TRBJ2-6; 7 nucleotides agree with TRBD1. J was trimmed by 2 bases and V by 0 bases; bases with no gene match: 5. Looked up from germline, CDR1 is SGHDT and CDR2 is YYEEEE. There are 17 residues in the CDR3. The CDR3 spells CASSLVIGGTGANVLTF. CDR3 nucleotide sequence: TGTGCCAGCAGCTTGGTTATAGGGGGCACTGGGGCCAACGTCCTGACTTTC.

V usage is TRBV30 and J usage is TRBJ1-4; possible D gene TRBD1, 5 bases. The germline gives CDR1 GTSNPN, CDR2 SVGIG (reference sequence). Trimming cost V 3 bases and J 0 bases, with 8 bases left between them. The CDR3 totals 14 residues. CDR3 sequence: CAWSPGTTNEKLFF. In DNA, the CDR3 is TGTGCCTGGAGCCCAGGGACAACTAATGAAAAACTGTTTTTT.